This is a list of T cell receptor beta chains from one sample in a study of cytomegalovirus exposure and HLA in healthy donors. Repertoires were generated with immunoSEQ multiplex PCR, while TCRdb's copy carries only in-frame clones and drops some. In the table there are 130,000 or so clones, around 76% of which are singletons. What was sequenced was PBMCs. The source is a male donor in good health and CMV-seronegative. Each CDR3 is given with its conserved first and last residue. D genes are given only for firm matches. Size values are once, few and many counts, or a class for expanded clones, and some rows have none.

clone size	J gene	V gene	D gene	CDR3 protein	CDR3 DNA
.	TRBJ1-1	TRBV30	.	CAWSPGTNPSAFF	TGTGCCTGGAGCCCCGGGACAAATCCTTCCGCTTTCTTT
.	TRBJ2-3	TRBV29-1	TRBD1	CSVGQGTMDTQYF	TGCAGCGTTGGACAGGGTACGATGGATACGCAGTATTTT
.	TRBJ2-1	TRBV11-2	.	CASSPGRGLGQFF	TGTGCCAGCAGCCCCGGACGGGGATTGGGGCAGTTCTTC
.	TRBJ1-4	TRBV5-1	.	CASSLDGLNEKLFF	TGCGCCAGCAGCTTGGACGGACTTAATGAAAAACTGTTTTTT
.	TRBJ1-1	TRBV28	.	CASSSYTEMNTEAFF	TGTGCCAGCAGTTCATACACAGAAATGAACACTGAAGCTTTCTTT
.	TRBJ2-6	TRBV10-1	.	CASSVCPVAGANVLTF	TGCGCCAGCAGTGTTTGTCCGGTCGCCGGGGCCAACGTCCTGACTTTC
.	TRBJ2-1	TRBV5-6	.	CASSLPEISNEQFF	TGTGCCAGCAGCTTGCCCGAGATCTCGAATGAGCAGTTCTTC
.	TRBJ2-3	TRBV7-9	.	CSSSPRSLGRDTQYF	TGTTCCAGCAGCCCCCGTTCGCTAGGAAGGGATACGCAGTATTTT
.	TRBJ2-7	TRBV28	.	CASSTAGRGVEQYF	TGTGCCAGCAGTACAGCGGGAAGGGGGGTCGAGCAGTACTTC
.	TRBJ2-5	TRBV7-8	TRBD2	CASSPRLAEIQETQYF	TGTGCCAGCAGCCCCAGACTAGCGGAAATACAAGAGACCCAGTACTTC
.	TRBJ1-2	TRBV28	.	CASSLVQNYGYTF	TGTGCCAGCAGTTTAGTACAGAACTATGGCTACACCTTC
.	TRBJ2-3	TRBV15	.	CATSLDRISADTQYF	TGTGCCACCAGCTTAGACAGGATTAGTGCAGATACGCAGTATTTT
.	TRBJ2-7	TRBV6-5	.	CASSLRGRTSEQYF	TGTGCCAGCAGTCTCCGGGGAAGGACGAGCGAGCAGTACTTC
.	TRBJ2-7	TRBV6-1	.	CASSDPLISPYEQYF	TGTGCCAGCAGTGACCCACTGATAAGCCCCTACGAGCAGTACTTC
.	TRBJ2-5	TRBV7-8	TRBD1	CASSQDRGSGEETQYF	TGTGCCAGCAGCCAAGACAGGGGGAGCGGGGAAGAGACCCAGTACTTC
.	TRBJ2-3	TRBV9	.	CASSRSGDTQYF	TGTGCCAGCAGCCGATCGGGGGATACGCAGTATTTT
.	TRBJ2-1	TRBV5-6	TRBD1	CASSLEGTGLNEQFF	TGTGCCAGCAGCTTGGAGGGGACAGGCCTCAATGAGCAGTTCTTC
.	TRBJ2-2	TRBV7-8	TRBD2	CASSLTSGSSGELFF	TGTGCCAGCAGCTTAACTAGCGGGAGCTCCGGGGAGCTGTTTTTT
.	TRBJ2-5	TRBV21-1	.	CASSKGGTGTGVETQYF	TGTGCCAGCAGCAAAGGGGGGACCGGGACAGGGGTCGAGACCCAGTACTTC
.	TRBJ2-3	TRBV27	.	CASQFGPKWGGHQDTQYF	TGTGCCAGCCAATTTGGCCCTAAGTGGGGGGGACATCAAGATACGCAGTATTTT
.	TRBJ2-5	TRBV18	TRBD1	CASSPPVGDRESETQYF	TGTGCCAGCTCACCACCGGTCGGAGACAGGGAGTCTGAGACCCAGTACTTC
.	TRBJ1-1	TRBV29-1	.	CSVMDSEAFF	TGCAGCGTGATGGACAGTGAAGCTTTCTTT
.	TRBJ2-1	TRBV11-1	.	CASSSIGGYNEQFF	TGTGCCAGCAGCTCTATCGGAGGCTACAATGAGCAGTTCTTC
.	TRBJ2-5	TRBV27	TRBD2	CASSWTSGVWETQYF	TGTGCCAGCAGTTGGACTAGCGGGGTGTGGGAGACCCAGTACTTC
.	TRBJ1-2	TRBV7-2	TRBD1	CASSLSTGNSLLGYTF	TGTGCCAGCAGCTTGTCGACAGGGAATTCGCTGTTGGGCTACACCTTC
few	TRBJ2-1	TRBV6-6	TRBD1	CASSYYPDRGEQFF	TGTGCCAGCAGTTACTACCCGGACAGGGGTGAGCAGTTCTTC